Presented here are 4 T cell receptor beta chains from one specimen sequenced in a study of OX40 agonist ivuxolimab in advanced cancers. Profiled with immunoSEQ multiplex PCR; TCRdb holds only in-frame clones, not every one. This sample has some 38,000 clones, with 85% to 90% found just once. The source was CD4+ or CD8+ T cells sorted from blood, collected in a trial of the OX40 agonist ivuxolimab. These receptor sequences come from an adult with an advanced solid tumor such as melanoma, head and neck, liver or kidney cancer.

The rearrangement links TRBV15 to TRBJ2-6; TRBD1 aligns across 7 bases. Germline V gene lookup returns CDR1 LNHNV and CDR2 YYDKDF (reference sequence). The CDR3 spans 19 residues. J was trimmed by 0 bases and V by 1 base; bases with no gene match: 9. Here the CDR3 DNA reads TGTGCCACCAGCAGAGTAGGGACAGCAGCAAACTCTGGGGCCAACGTCCTGACTTTC. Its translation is CATSRVGTAANSGANVLTF. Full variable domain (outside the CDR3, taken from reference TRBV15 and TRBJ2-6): DAMVIQNPRYQVTQFGKPVTLSCSQTLNHNVMYWYQQKSSQAPKLLFHYYDKDFNNEADTPDNFQSRRPNTSFCFLDIRSPGLGDTAMYLCATSRVGTAANSGANVLTFGAGSRLTVL.

As DNA, the CDR3 is TGTGCCAGCTCACCCGTGACAGGTCGCCCCTACGAGCAGTACTTC. Amino acid sequence: CASSPVTGRPYEQYF. This chain links TRBV18 with TRBJ2-7; possibly TRBD1 for D (6 bases). In germline, CDR1 is KGHSH, CDR2 LQKENI. The CDR3 length is 15 residues. V lost 3 bases and J 2 bases, leaving 14 bases between the germline ends.

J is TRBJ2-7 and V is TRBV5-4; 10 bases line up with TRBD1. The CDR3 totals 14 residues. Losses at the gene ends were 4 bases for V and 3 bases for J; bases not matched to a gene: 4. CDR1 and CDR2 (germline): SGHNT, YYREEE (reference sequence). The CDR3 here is CASSRGQGFYEQYF. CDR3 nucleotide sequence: TGTGCCAGCAGCCGGGGACAGGGGTTCTACGAGCAGTACTTC.

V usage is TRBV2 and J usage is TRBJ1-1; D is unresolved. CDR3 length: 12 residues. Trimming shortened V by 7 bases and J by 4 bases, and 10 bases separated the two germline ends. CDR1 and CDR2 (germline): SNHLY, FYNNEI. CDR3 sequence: CASKTRGTEAFF. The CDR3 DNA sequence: TGTGCCAGCAAGACCAGAGGCACTGAAGCTTTCTTT.